This T cell receptor beta chain stems from a study of T cells in Graves' hyperthyroidism and ophthalmopathy. TCR beta CDR3 regions were amplified from RNA transcripts. The HTBI primer set drove a first-round RT-PCR of the TCR CDR3. TCRdb independently ran MiXCR on the multiplex PCR reads; one entry per CDR3 protein. The sample has about 350,000 distinct CDR3 sequences; around a sixth are singletons. This clonotype appeared a few times. No antigen is known for it. Study-wide results and caveats: Ophthalmopathy was model-predicted a median about 6.7 months pre-onset. Through a model of 13 V-J features, ophthalmopathy was separated from stable hyperthyroidism.

This CDR3 contains 11 residues. Germline values: CDR1 MDHEN, CDR2 SYDVKM. The V end lost 9 bases, the J end lost 2 bases, and 7 bases lay between the germline ends. Sequencing input: blood. V is TRBV28 and J is TRBJ1-1; D uncertain. This clonotype was obtained from a woman aged 40 to 55 with Graves' ophthalmopathy. CDR3 residues: CARPGNTEAFF. The DNA for the CDR3 is TGTGCCAGACCTGGCAACACTGAAGCTTTCTTT.